One sample yielded the 20 T cell receptor beta chains listed below, sequenced in a study of T cell repertoires in cytomegalovirus infection. TCRdb analysed the reads with MiXCR anew, one entry per CDR3 protein. The data show around 630,000 distinct CDR3 sequences, with more than 20% seen just once and 8% held by the top ten. Input material: CD8+ T cells from PBMCs. These receptors all come from a human donor in good health (CMV status not recorded). Some clones in this sample may be carry-over from other donors' samples.

This clonotype was observed at least ten times. The chain has TRBV7-9 and TRBJ2-1; D is perhaps TRBD1 or TRBD2 (5 bases each). Trimming took off 5 bases at V and 8 bases at J, with 22 bases between the two ends. Germline CDR1 and CDR2: SEHNR and FQNEAQ (reference sequence). The CDR3 is 16 residues long. The CDR3 coding sequence is TGTGCCAGCAGCCAACGGGGCCTGGGGTACCGGGATGAGCAGTTCTTC. Translated, it gives CASSQRGLGYRDEQFF.

This clonotype was detected ten times or more. This sequence joins TRBV7-2 and TRBJ2-7; maybe TRBD1 (6 bases). Germline CDR1 SGHTA, CDR2 FQGNSA. Trimming left V 1 base short and J 2 bases short, with 9 bases between. CDR3 size: 14 residues. CDR3 DNA: TGTGCCAGCAGCTTAGTGGGACAAACCTACGAGCAGTACGTC. It yields the protein CASSLVGQTYEQYV.

Only a few counts were recorded for this clonotype. The chain recombines TRBV14 with TRBJ2-3, with D perhaps matching TRBD2 (5 bases). There are 17 residues in the CDR3. V was shortened by 2 bases and J by 0 bases, with 15 bases between the two germline ends. Looked up from germline, CDR1 is SGHDN and CDR2 is FVKESK. CDR3 DNA: TGTGCCAGCAGCCAACGGGTCGCGGGCGATAGCACAGATACGCAGTATTTT. Translated: CASSQRVAGDSTDTQYF.

This clonotype appeared a few times. This chain connects TRBV12-3 or TRBV12-4 to TRBJ2-7; D unresolved. The CDR3 length is 12 residues. Trimming removed 4 bases from V and 5 bases from J, with 9 bases in between. The DNA for the CDR3 is TGTGCCAGCAGTTCTCTCATCCACGAGCAGTACTTC. Protein: CASSSLIHEQYF.

This clonotype came up many times. The chain combines TRBV29-1 with TRBJ2-1; 7 bases agree with TRBD1. The CDR3 loop spans 13 amino acids. The trim removed 4 bases at V and 4 bases at J, leaving 4 bases unmatched. Germline V gene data show CDR1 as SQVTM and CDR2 as ANQGSEA. The CDR3 spells CSVAGGTYNEQFF. CDR3 in DNA: TGCAGCGTTGCAGGGGGTACATACAATGAGCAGTTCTTC.

The chain joins TRBV6-5 to TRBJ2-5; D ambiguous. The length of the CDR3 is 13 residues. The germline V gene has CDR1 MNHEY and CDR2 SVGAGI. With 2 bases removed from V and 1 base from J, the gap between germline ends came to 5 bases. CDR3 in amino acids: CASSYNSQETQYF. The CDR3 DNA follows: TGTGCCAGCAGTTACAACAGCCAAGAGACCCAGTACTTC.

This clonotype was observed a handful of times. The rearrangement joins TRBV7-9 to TRBJ1-1; D remains unclear. Between the trimmed V and J ends, which lost 10 bases and 0 bases, there was a span of 12 bases. This CDR3 has 13 amino acids. CDR1 and CDR2 from the germline V gene are SEHNR and FQNEAQ (reference sequence). CDR3 sequence: CATELNMNTEAFF. CDR3 bases: TGTGCCACGGAACTAAACATGAACACTGAAGCTTTCTTT.

This clonotype has just a few counts. The chain employs TRBV20-1 and TRBJ2-3; TRBD1 aligns across 7 bases. V shed 3 bases, J shed 1 base, and the junction held 10 bases outside the gene matches. Germline assignment: CDR1 DFQATT and CDR2 SNEGSKA (reference sequence). The CDR3 runs to 16 residues. As DNA, the CDR3 is TGCAGTGCTAGCCCCCTGACAGGGACAGGCACAGATACGCAGTATTTT. It codes for CSASPLTGTGTDTQYF.

This clonotype showed up just a few times. The rearrangement links TRBV14 to TRBJ1-5; D unclear. The germline V and J ends were trimmed by 0 bases and 0 bases, with 12 bases remaining between them. The CDR3 is made up of 17 amino acids. Germline V gene data show CDR1 as SGHDN and CDR2 as FVKESK. The CDR3 nucleotides read TGTGCCAGCAGCCAAGAAAGGGTCCGGGTTAGCAATCAGCCCCAGCATTTT. The encoded protein is CASSQERVRVSNQPQHF.

This clonotype was detected a few times. The chain carries TRBV19 and TRBJ1-5; D perhaps matches TRBD1 (5 bases). This CDR3 is built from 15 residues. V lost 1 base, J lost 3 bases, and 10 bases lay in between. Germline V gene sequence: CDR1 LNHDA, CDR2 SQIVND (reference sequence). CDR3 sequence: CASSIGGADNQPQHF. In DNA, the CDR3 is TGTGCCAGTAGTATAGGAGGGGCCGACAATCAGCCCCAGCATTTT.

The sample holds many counts of this clonotype. The chain is built from TRBV20-1 and TRBJ1-5, with 7 bases that match TRBD1. V trimming: 6 bases; J trimming: 7 bases; junction bases outside the gene matches: 9. This CDR3 has 13 amino acids. Germline V CDR1 and CDR2: DFQATT, SNEGSKA (reference sequence). The CDR3 nucleotides read TGCAGTGCCGTTCAGGGGGTCGGGCAGCCCCAGCATTTT. This encodes CSAVQGVGQPQHF.

The chain is built from TRBV6-2 or TRBV6-3 and TRBJ2-3, with TRBD2 matching over 10 bases. Trimming at V came to 3 bases and at J to 7 bases, leaving 10 bases not matched to a gene. The CDR3 loop spans 16 amino acids. Germline assignment: CDR1 MNHEY and CDR2 SVGEGT. The CDR3 sequence: CASSYTSGARKNTQYF. DNA of the CDR3: TGTGCCAGCAGTTATACTAGCGGGGCCCGTAAGAATACGCAGTATTTT.

At least ten counts were recorded for this clonotype. The J gene is TRBJ2-7, the V gene TRBV7-2, with TRBD1 matching 10 bases. Germline CDR1 is SGHTA and CDR2 is FQGNSA. CDR3 length: 15 amino acids. With 6 bases clipped from V and 2 bases from J, the junction kept 7 bases outside the gene matches. The CDR3 DNA sequence: TGTGCCAGCAGGCCCGGGACAGGGGTTACCTACGAGCAGTACTTC. This sequence encodes CASRPGTGVTYEQYF.

The CDR3 here is CASSQGSRWSYTGELFF. CDR3 in DNA: TGTGCCAGCAGCCAAGGATCGAGATGGAGTTACACCGGGGAGCTGTTTTTT. The rearrangement uses TRBV14 and TRBJ2-2; D is ambiguous. From germline, CDR1 is SGHDN and CDR2 FVKESK. The CDR3 contains 17 residues. V lost 1 base and J 3 bases, leaving 15 bases between the germline ends. The full variable domain, its missing parts supplied by reference TRBV14 and TRBJ2-2, is EAGVTQFPSHSVIEKGQTVTLRCDPISGHDNLYWYRRVMGKEIKFLLHFVKESKQDESGMPNNRFLAERTGGTYSTLKVQPAELEDSGVYFCASSQGSRWSYTGELFFGEGSRLTVL.

The gene calls are TRBV27 and TRBJ1-1; D ambiguous. This CDR3 comprises 14 residues. Germline V lookup: CDR1 MNHEY, CDR2 SMNVEV (reference sequence). V was clipped by 5 bases and J by 1 base, with 11 bases between them. The CDR3 spells CASSVYRTNTEAFF. CDR3 bases: TGTGCCAGCAGTGTTTATAGGACGAACACTGAAGCTTTCTTT.

This clonotype was observed a single time. Mismatch with germline at one junction end may stem from a read error. The chain employs TRBV7-9 and TRBJ1-5; D not resolved. Germline-derived CDR1 and CDR2 are SEHNR and FQNEAQ (reference sequence). This CDR3 contains 13 residues. As DNA, the CDR3 is TGTGCCAGCAGCTTCCAAGGCAATCAGTCCCAGCATTTC. This encodes CASSFQGNQSQHF.

The CDR3 protein is CASSQGSLAVNTGELFF. CDR3 nucleotides: TGTGCCAGCAGCCAAGGGTCTCTAGCGGTGAACACCGGGGAGCTGTTTTTT. The chain uses TRBV2 and TRBJ2-2; 7 bases align to TRBD2. This CDR3 is 17 amino acids long. The germline V gene encodes CDR1 SNHLY and CDR2 FYNNEI. Losses at the gene ends were 6 bases for V and 1 base for J; bases not matched to a gene: 11. Filled out from reference TRBV2 and TRBJ2-2, the complete variable domain reads EPEVTQTPSHQVTQMGQEVILRCVPISNHLYFYWYRQILGQKVEFLVSFYNNEISEKSEIFDDQFSVERPDGSNFTLKIRSTKLEDSAMYFCASSQGSLAVNTGELFFGEGSRLTVL.

Regarding this clonotype: At one end, the junction sequence differs from germline, possibly due to a read error. The chain carries TRBV6-1 and TRBJ2-5, with 13 nucleotides matching TRBD2. CDR3 size: 16 residues. CDR1 MNHNS and CDR2 SASEGT come from the germline V gene. The CDR3 protein is CVSSYDGLAGEETQYF. As DNA, the CDR3 is TGTGTCAGCAGTTACGACGGACTAGCGGGGGAGGAGACCCAGTACTTC.

The chain joins TRBV28 to TRBJ2-1, with D perhaps TRBD2 (5 bases). This CDR3 has 16 amino acids. The germline gives CDR1 MDHEN, CDR2 SYDVKM. CDR3 sequence: CAEQLPTSSGYGEQFF. CDR3 nucleotide sequence: TGTGCAGAGCAACTCCCCACCTCCTCGGGGTACGGTGAGCAGTTCTTC. Together with reference TRBV28 and TRBJ2-1, the CDR3 gives the full variable domain: DVKVTQSSRYLVKRTGEKVFLECVQDMDHENMFWYRQDPGLGLRLIYFSYDVKMKEKGDIPEGYSVSREKKERFSLILESASTNQTSMYLCAEQLPTSSGYGEQFFGPGTRLTVL.

This clonotype was detected a few times. CDR3 residues: CASGFQTVIMNTEAFF. The CDR3 DNA follows: TGTGCTAGTGGTTTCCAGACGGTTATCATGAACACTGAAGCTTTCTTT. J is TRBJ1-1 and V is TRBV12-5; D gene ambiguous. Trimming pared 3 bases from V and 0 bases from J, leaving 14 bases between. CDR3 size: 16 residues. Looked up from germline, CDR1 is LGHNT and CDR2 is FRNRAP.